This T cell receptor beta chain stems from a study of OX40 agonist ivuxolimab in advanced cancers. Study summary: Ivuxolimab, an antibody that agonizes OX40 (CD134), was administered to the patients.

Trimming stripped 1 base from V and 2 bases from J, with 8 bases between. CDR3 size: 15 residues. Germline V gene lookup returns CDR1 MNHEY and CDR2 SVGAGI. The data were produced by immunoSEQ multiplex PCR, yet TCRdb's version contains in-frame clones alone and is incomplete. The sample holds 57,000 or so clones, over 85% seen once. This TCR came from an adult with an advanced solid tumor such as melanoma, head and neck, liver or kidney cancer. The chain carries TRBV6-5 and TRBJ1-4; D not certain. Sequenced material: CD4+ or CD8+ T cells sorted from blood, taken in a trial of the OX40 agonist ivuxolimab. CDR3 coding DNA: TGTGCCAGCAGTTACTTGAGGGCTACTAATGAAAAACTGTTTTTT. It specifies CASSYLRATNEKLFF.